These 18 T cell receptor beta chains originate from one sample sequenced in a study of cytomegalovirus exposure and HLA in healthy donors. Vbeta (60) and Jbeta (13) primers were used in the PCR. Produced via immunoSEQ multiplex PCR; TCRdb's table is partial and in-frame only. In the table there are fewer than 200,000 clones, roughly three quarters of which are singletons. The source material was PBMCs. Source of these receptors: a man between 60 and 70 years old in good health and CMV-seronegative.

The DNA of the CDR3 is TGTGCCAGCACGCCCGGGACTAGCAGCTACGAGCAGTACTTC. It is translated as CASTPGTSSYEQYF. V and J are TRBV6-5 and TRBJ2-7, with 9 nucleotides matching TRBD2. The germline gives CDR1 MNHEY, CDR2 SVGAGI. CDR3 length: 14 residues. J gave up 3 bases and V 7 bases, and 7 bases lay outside the gene matches.

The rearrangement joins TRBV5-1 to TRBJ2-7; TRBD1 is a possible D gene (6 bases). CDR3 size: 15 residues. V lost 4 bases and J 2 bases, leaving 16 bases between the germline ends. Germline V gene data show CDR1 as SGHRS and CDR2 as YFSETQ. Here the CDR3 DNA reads TGCGCCAGCAGCCCCATGAGGGGGATCGCCTACGAGCAGTACTTC. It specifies CASSPMRGIAYEQYF.

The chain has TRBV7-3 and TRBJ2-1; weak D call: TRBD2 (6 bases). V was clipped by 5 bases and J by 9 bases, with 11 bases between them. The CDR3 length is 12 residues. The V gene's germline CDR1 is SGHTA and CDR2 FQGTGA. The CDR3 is CASSPAGGEQFF. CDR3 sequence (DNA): TGTGCCAGCAGCCCCGCCGGGGGTGAGCAGTTCTTC.

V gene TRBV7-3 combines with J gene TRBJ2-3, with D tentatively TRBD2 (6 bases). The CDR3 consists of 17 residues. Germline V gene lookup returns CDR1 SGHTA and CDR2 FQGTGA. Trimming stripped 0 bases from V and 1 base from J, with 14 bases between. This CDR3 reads CASSLTVRGDGTDTQYF. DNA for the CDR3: TGTGCCAGCAGCTTAACGGTTCGCGGGGACGGCACAGATACGCAGTATTTT.

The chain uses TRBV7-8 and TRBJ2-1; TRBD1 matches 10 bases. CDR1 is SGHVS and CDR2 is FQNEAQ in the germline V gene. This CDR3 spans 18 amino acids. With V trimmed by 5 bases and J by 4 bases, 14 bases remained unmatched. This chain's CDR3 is CASSPTPDRGRVYNEQFF. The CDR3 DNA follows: TGTGCCAGCAGCCCAACACCAGACAGGGGGCGAGTGTACAATGAGCAGTTCTTC.

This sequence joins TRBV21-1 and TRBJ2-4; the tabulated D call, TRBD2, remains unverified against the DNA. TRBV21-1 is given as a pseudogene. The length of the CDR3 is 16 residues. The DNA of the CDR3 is TGTGCCAGCAGCAAAGTTACCGGGGGGGCCAAAAACATTCAGTACTTC. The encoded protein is CASSKVTGGAKNIQYF.

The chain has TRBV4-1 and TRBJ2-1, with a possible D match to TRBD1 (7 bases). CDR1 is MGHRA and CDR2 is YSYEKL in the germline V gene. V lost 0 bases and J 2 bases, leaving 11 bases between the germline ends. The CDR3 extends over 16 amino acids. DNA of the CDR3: TGCGCCAGCAGCCAAGAGGTCAGGGGGGCCTACAATGAGCAGTTCTTC. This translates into CASSQEVRGAYNEQFF.

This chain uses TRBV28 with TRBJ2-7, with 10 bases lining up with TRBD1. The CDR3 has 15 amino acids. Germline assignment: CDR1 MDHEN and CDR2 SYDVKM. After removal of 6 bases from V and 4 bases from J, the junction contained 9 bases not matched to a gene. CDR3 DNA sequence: TGTGCCAGCAGGGGGAGCGGGACAGGGGATTACGAGCAGTACTTC. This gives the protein CASRGSGTGDYEQYF.

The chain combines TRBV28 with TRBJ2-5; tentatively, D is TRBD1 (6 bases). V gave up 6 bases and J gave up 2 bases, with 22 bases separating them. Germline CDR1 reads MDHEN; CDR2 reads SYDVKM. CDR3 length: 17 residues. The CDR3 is CASSRFFGRDKQETQYF. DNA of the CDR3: TGTGCCAGCAGCCGGTTCTTTGGCCGGGACAAACAAGAGACCCAGTACTTC.

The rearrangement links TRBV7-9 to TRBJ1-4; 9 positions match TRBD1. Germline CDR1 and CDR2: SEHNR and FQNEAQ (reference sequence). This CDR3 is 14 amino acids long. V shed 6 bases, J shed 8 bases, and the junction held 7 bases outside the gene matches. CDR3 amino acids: CASRLDRGSEKLFF. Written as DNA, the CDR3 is TGTGCCAGCAGACTGGACAGGGGAAGCGAAAAACTGTTTTTT.

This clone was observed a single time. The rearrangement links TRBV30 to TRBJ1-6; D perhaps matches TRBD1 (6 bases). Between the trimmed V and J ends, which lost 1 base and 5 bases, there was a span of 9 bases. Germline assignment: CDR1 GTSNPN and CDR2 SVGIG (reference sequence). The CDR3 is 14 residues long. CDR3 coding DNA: TGTGCCTGGAGTGGGACAGTCCATAATTCACCCCTCCACTTT. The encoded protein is CAWSGTVHNSPLHF.

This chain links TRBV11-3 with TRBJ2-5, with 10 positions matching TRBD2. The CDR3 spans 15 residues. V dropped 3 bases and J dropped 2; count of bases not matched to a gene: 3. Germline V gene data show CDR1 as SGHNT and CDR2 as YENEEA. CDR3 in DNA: TGTGCCAGCAGCTTTGGACTAGCGGAACAAGAGACCCAGTACTTC. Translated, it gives CASSFGLAEQETQYF. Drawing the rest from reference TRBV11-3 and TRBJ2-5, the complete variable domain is EAGVVQSPRYKIIEKKQPVAFWCNPISGHNTLYWYLQNLGQGPELLIRYENEEAVDDSQLPKDRFSAERLKGVDSTLKIQPAELGDSAVYLCASSFGLAEQETQYFGPGTRLLVL.

CDR3 protein: CASRWTSGGSTRETDTQYF. Here the CDR3 DNA reads TGTGCCAGCAGGTGGACTAGCGGGGGGTCTACAAGGGAAACAGATACGCAGTATTTT. V gene TRBV7-9 combines with J gene TRBJ2-3, with 14 bases aligning to TRBD2. Germline loops: CDR1 SEHNR, CDR2 FQNEAQ (reference sequence). The CDR3 runs to 19 residues. Unmatched junction bases numbered 14, after V lost 6 bases and J lost 3 bases.

CDR3 region: CASSLDPGQGNQPQHF. For the CDR3, the DNA is TGCGCCAGCAGCTTGGACCCGGGACAAGGCAATCAGCCCCAGCATTTT. The chain links TRBV5-1 to TRBJ1-5; TRBD1 is a possible D gene (6 bases). CDR1 SGHRS and CDR2 YFSETQ come from the germline V gene. Trimming took 0 bases from V and 2 from J, leaving 12 bases between them. The CDR3 sequence is 16 residues long.

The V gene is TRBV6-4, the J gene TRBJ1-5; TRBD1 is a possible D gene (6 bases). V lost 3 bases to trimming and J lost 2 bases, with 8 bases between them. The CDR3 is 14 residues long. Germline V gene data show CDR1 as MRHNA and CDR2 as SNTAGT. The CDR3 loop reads CASSEQGGNQPQHF. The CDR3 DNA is TGTGCCAGCAGTGAACAGGGAGGCAATCAGCCCCAGCATTTT.

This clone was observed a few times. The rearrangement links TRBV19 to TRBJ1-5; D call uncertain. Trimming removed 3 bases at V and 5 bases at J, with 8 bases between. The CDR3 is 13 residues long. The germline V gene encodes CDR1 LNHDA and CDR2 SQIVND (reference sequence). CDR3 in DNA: TGTGCCAGTAGTATTTCGTATGATCAGCCCCAGCATTTT. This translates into CASSISYDQPQHF.

The CDR3: CASKSTTGTDTQYF. The CDR3 nucleotides are TGCGCCAGCAAGTCAACTACCGGCACAGATACGCAGTATTTT. The J gene is TRBJ2-3, the V gene TRBV5-1, with D hard to call. The CDR3 covers 14 residues. V was clipped by 6 bases and J by 1 base, with 12 bases between them. Germline V CDR1 and CDR2: SGHRS, YFSETQ.

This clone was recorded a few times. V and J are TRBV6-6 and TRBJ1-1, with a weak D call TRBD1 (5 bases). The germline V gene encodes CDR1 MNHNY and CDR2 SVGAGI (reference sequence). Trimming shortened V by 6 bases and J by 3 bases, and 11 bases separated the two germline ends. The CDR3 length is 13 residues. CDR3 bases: TGTGCCAGCAGCTTACAGGTGTACACTGAAGCTTTCTTT. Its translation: CASSLQVYTEAFF.